The 23 T cell receptor beta chains presented below share a single source sample, sequenced in a study of T cell repertoires in cytomegalovirus infection. These receptors' antigens are unknown. TCRdb re-called the reads with MiXCR, one entry per CDR3 protein. The sample has 70,000 or so distinct CDR3 sequences; about 27% are singletons. The sample was CD8+ T cells from cultured PBMCs, taken from culture after CMV antigen stimulation. The receptors here all came from a human donor in good health (CMV status not recorded). Some clones in this sample may be carry-over from other donors' samples.

The rearrangement joins TRBV27 to TRBJ1-6; D gene unclear. This CDR3 has 14 residues. Per the germline V gene, CDR1 is MNHEY and CDR2 is SMNVEV (reference sequence). The V gene lost 6 bases and the J gene lost 14 bases, with 20 bases spanning the gap. The CDR3 is CASSEGLKVGALHF. The CDR3 DNA sequence: TGTGCCAGCAGCGAGGGCTTAAAGGTCGGGGCCCTCCACTTT.

This clonotype appeared a few times. In nucleotides, the CDR3 is TGCGCCAGCAGCCCCTCTACAGCGACAGGGCTAGCCAAAAACATTCAGTACTTC. Translation gives CASSPSTATGLAKNIQYF. The chain carries TRBV4-3 and TRBJ2-4; 7 nucleotides line up with TRBD1. This CDR3 has 18 amino acids. With V trimmed by 4 bases and J by 0 bases, 12 bases remained unmatched. CDR1 is LGHNA, CDR2 YSLEER, per germline.

V gene TRBV6-5 combines with J gene TRBJ2-5; TRBD2 matches at 9 bases. Trimming took 2 bases from V and 2 from J; bases not matched to a gene: 3. The CDR3 is 15 residues long. The germline V gene has CDR1 MNHEY and CDR2 SVGAGI. CDR3 in DNA: TGTGCCAGCAGTTACCTAGCGGGGAATCAAGAGACCCAGTACTTC. Translated, it gives CASSYLAGNQETQYF.

This chain joins TRBV14 and TRBJ1-2; D possibly corresponds to TRBD1 (5 bases). Germline loops: CDR1 SGHDN, CDR2 FVKESK. V was pared by 2 bases and J by 4 bases, with 11 bases between. This CDR3 has 14 residues. CDR3 in amino acids: CASSQQGASYGYTF. CDR3 DNA: TGTGCCAGCAGCCAACAGGGAGCGAGCTATGGCTACACCTTC.

The chain combines TRBV2 with TRBJ1-6, with 9 bases matching TRBD1. The CDR3 is made up of 17 amino acids. J was trimmed by 0 bases and V by 6 bases; bases with no gene match: 6. Germline V gene data show CDR1 as SNHLY and CDR2 as FYNNEI. DNA of the CDR3: TGTGCCAGCAGCGAAAACAGGGGGCACTCCTATAATTCACCCCTCCACTTT. This translates into CASSENRGHSYNSPLHF.

This clonotype was seen only a few times. V usage is TRBV7-9 and J usage is TRBJ2-2; D assignment may be TRBD1 or TRBD2 (5 bases each). Germline CDR1 SEHNR, CDR2 FQNEAQ (reference sequence). The CDR3 length is 14 residues. Trimming shortened V by 4 bases and J by 4 bases, and 10 bases separated the two germline ends. The CDR3 sequence is CASSWGEGTGELFF. In nucleotides, the CDR3 is TGTGCCAGCAGCTGGGGCGAGGGCACCGGGGAGCTGTTTTTT.

This clonotype was detected only a few times. The rearrangement uses TRBV12-3 or TRBV12-4 and TRBJ2-2, with D unclear. Trimming removed 2 bases at V and 7 bases at J, with 8 bases between. There are 13 residues in the CDR3. The DNA of the CDR3 is TGTGCCAGCAGTTTAAGGAAGAACGGGGAGCTGTTTTTT. Its protein product is CASSLRKNGELFF.

This clonotype occurred a few times. The CDR3 spells CASSEFEPPDTQYF. The CDR3 DNA reads as TGTGCCAGCAGTGAATTCGAGCCCCCAGATACGCAGTATTTT. This chain joins TRBV25-1 and TRBJ2-3; D is unclear. From germline, CDR1 is MGHDK and CDR2 SYGVNS. The CDR3 loop spans 14 amino acids. V lost 1 base, J lost 4 bases, and 9 bases lay in between.

The chain recombines TRBV5-1 with TRBJ2-1, with 9 bases aligning to TRBD2. CDR1 SGHRS and CDR2 YFSETQ come from the germline V gene. This CDR3 is built from 16 residues. Unmatched junction bases numbered 11, after V lost 0 bases and J lost 10 bases. The CDR3 here is CASSLAGTSLVGEQFF. CDR3 DNA sequence: TGCGCCAGCAGCTTGGCTGGGACTAGCCTGGTAGGGGAGCAGTTCTTC. Drawing the rest from reference TRBV5-1 and TRBJ2-1, the complete variable domain is KAGVTQTPRYLIKTRGQQVTLSCSPISGHRSVSWYQQTPGQGLQFLFEYFSETQRNKGNFPGRFSGRQFSNSRSEMNVSTLELGDSALYLCASSLAGTSLVGEQFFGPGTRLTVL.

Note on this clonotype: One end of the junction is discordant with germline, which a read error may explain. The chain is built from TRBV28 and TRBJ2-7, with D possibly matching TRBD1 (5 bases). The CDR3 sequence is 18 residues long. Germline CDR1 MDHEN, CDR2 SYDVKM. Written as DNA, the CDR3 is TGTGCCAGCAGTAATGGACACGGCATCGGTGCAATCTCGTACGTGCAGTACTTC. Protein: CASSNGHGIGAISYVQYF.

This rearrangement joins TRBV12-5 to TRBJ2-1; D is perhaps TRBD1 or TRBD2 (5 bases each). Looked up from germline, CDR1 is LGHNT and CDR2 is FRNRAP. V lost 2 bases and J 1 base, leaving 15 bases between the germline ends. The CDR3 is 17 amino acids. As DNA, the CDR3 is TGTGCTAGTGGTTTGCCCCAGGGTGGGGGTTCCTACAATGAGCAGTTCTTC. Translated: CASGLPQGGGSYNEQFF.

The chain employs TRBV9 and TRBJ2-5; D is unclear. This CDR3 spans 13 amino acids. Trimming took off 0 bases at V and 5 bases at J, with 8 bases between the two ends. Germline lookup yields CDR1 SGDLS and CDR2 YYNGEE. The CDR3 DNA sequence: TGTGCCAGCAGCGTAGATGGCGTGGAGACCCAGTACTTC. This translates into CASSVDGVETQYF.

In this sample, this clonotype turned up many times. V and J are TRBV6-1 and TRBJ2-3; 8 positions match TRBD2. The germline gives CDR1 MNHNS, CDR2 SASEGT. The ends lost 7 bases at V and 2 bases at J; junction bases unmatched: 8. CDR3 length: 15 residues. Here the CDR3 DNA reads TGTGCCAGCACCACGGGAGCGGGGGTCACAGATACGCAGTATTTT. Translated, it gives CASTTGAGVTDTQYF.

This clonotype was found a few times. The genes are TRBV13 and TRBJ2-3; tentatively, D is TRBD2 (6 bases). Trimming left V 3 bases short and J 5 bases short, with 18 bases between. Germline V gene data show CDR1 as PRHDT and CDR2 as FYEKMQ (reference sequence). The CDR3 sequence is 16 residues long. CDR3 nucleotide sequence: TGTGCCAGCAGCTTGGGGAGGTCTTCGATCGGAGATACGCAGTATTTT. It encodes CASSLGRSSIGDTQYF.

The V and J genes are TRBV15 and TRBJ1-5; D ambiguous. The CDR3 sequence is 18 residues long. Germline loops: CDR1 LNHNV, CDR2 YYDKDF (reference sequence). V was clipped by 0 bases and J by 3 bases, with 18 bases between them. The CDR3 spells CATSRDSWSEDVNQPQHF. CDR3 bases: TGTGCCACCAGCAGAGATAGTTGGTCGGAGGATGTCAATCAGCCCCAGCATTTT.

The V and J genes are TRBV7-3 and TRBJ2-2, with D uncertain. This CDR3 region has 13 residues. In germline, CDR1 is SGHTA, CDR2 FQGTGA. V was clipped by 5 bases and J by 5 bases, with 9 bases between them. The CDR3 nucleotides read TGTGCCAGCAGCCCGTCCCTAACCGGGGAGCTGTTTTTT. Translating it yields CASSPSLTGELFF. The full variable domain, rest sourced from reference TRBV7-3 and TRBJ2-2, is GAGVSQTPSNKVTEKGKYVELRCDPISGHTALYWYRQSLGQGPEFLIYFQGTGAADDSGLPNDRFFAVRPEGSVSTLKIQRTERGDSAVYLCASSPSLTGELFFGEGSRLTVL.

This clonotype was found many times. The rearrangement links TRBV7-9 to TRBJ2-5; no definite D call. The CDR3 is 14 residues long. V was shortened by 4 bases and J by 5 bases, with 14 bases between the two germline ends. Germline V gives CDR1 SEHNR, CDR2 FQNEAQ (reference sequence). The CDR3 DNA reads TGTGCCAGCAGCTACCCGGGTGGGGTCGAGACCCAGTACTTC. Translated: CASSYPGGVETQYF.

J is TRBJ2-7 and V is TRBV4-3, with 11 bases aligning to TRBD2. V trimming: 4 bases; J trimming: 0 bases; junction bases outside the gene matches: 2. Germline CDR1 is LGHNA and CDR2 is YSLEER. CDR3 length: 15 amino acids. The CDR3 DNA is TGCGCCAGCAGCCGAGGACTAGCGGGCTCCTACGAGCAGTACTTC. This codes for CASSRGLAGSYEQYF.

The chain recombines TRBV19 with TRBJ1-4; D perhaps matches TRBD1 (6 bases). CDR1 is LNHDA and CDR2 is SQIVND in the germline V gene (reference sequence). The ends were cut back, 2 bases at V and 1 base at J, with 11 bases in the middle. The CDR3 loop spans 16 amino acids. CDR3 sequence reads: CASSIRGARTNEKLFF. CDR3 bases: TGTGCCAGTAGTATAAGGGGGGCGAGAACTAATGAAAAACTGTTTTTT.

Only a few counts were recorded for this clonotype. The genes are TRBV4-3 and TRBJ2-1; TRBD1 agrees at 7 bases. The ends lost 4 bases at V and 6 bases at J; junction bases unmatched: 24. The CDR3 covers 20 residues. Germline values: CDR1 LGHNA, CDR2 YSLEER. In nucleotides, the CDR3 is TGCGCCAGCAGCCGGGAGACAGGGACCATCTCCCTCCCGGTTCTCAATGAGCAGTTCTTC. Its protein product is CASSRETGTISLPVLNEQFF.

In regard to this clonotype: This could be a read error, since a much larger clone is one nucleotide away. The chain has TRBV6-6 and TRBJ1-3; no clear D. The germline V gene encodes CDR1 MNHNY and CDR2 SVGAGI (reference sequence). The CDR3 totals 13 residues. As DNA, the CDR3 is TGTGTCAGCACCCGGACGCCTGGAAACACCATATATTTT. Protein product: CVSTRTPGNTIYF.

This chain connects TRBV7-9 to TRBJ2-5; D ambiguous. In germline, CDR1 is SEHNR, CDR2 FQNEAQ (reference sequence). V dropped 9 bases and J dropped 2 bases, with 13 bases sitting between them. This CDR3 contains 13 residues. CDR3 in amino acids: CASRVTSQETQYF. CDR3 DNA: TGTGCCAGTCGGGTTACATCACAAGAGACCCAGTACTTC.

This clonotype was counted ten times or more. J is TRBJ1-1 and V is TRBV7-3, with a tentative D call TRBD1 (6 bases). Trimming took 2 bases from V and 3 from J, leaving 13 bases between them. The CDR3 consists of 15 residues. The germline V gene has CDR1 SGHTA and CDR2 FQGTGA. The CDR3 protein is CASSLGGAGDTEAFF. For the CDR3, the DNA is TGTGCCAGCAGCTTAGGGGGGGCTGGGGACACTGAAGCTTTCTTT.